A selection of T cell receptor beta chains follows, all from one sample in a study of cytomegalovirus exposure and HLA in healthy donors. Generated by immunoSEQ multiplex PCR, the TCRdb table keeps only in-frame clones and is missing some. Counted here are over 100,000 clones, over 75% occurring once; the ten biggest clones make up approximately 4.2%. Sequencing used PBMCs. These receptors were collected from a male donor in good health and CMV-seropositive. The CDR3 runs from the conserved cysteine through the conserved F or W. D genes are given only for firm matches. Not all rows give a size; the values are once, few, many and, for expanded clones, a class.

TRBV7-9	TRBJ1-2	NA	NA	CASSRTEVAGYGYTF	TGTGCCAGCAGCCGCACTGAGGTAGCCGGCTATGGCTACACCTTC
TRBV27	TRBJ1-2	NA	TRBD1	CATADRARGYTF	TGTGCCACCGCAGACAGGGCACGGGGCTACACCTTC
TRBV14	TRBJ2-2	NA	TRBD1	CASSQEEEAGGIAQDTGELFF	TGTGCCAGCAGCCAAGAAGAAGAAGCAGGGGGCATCGCCCAGGACACCGGGGAGCTGTTTTTT
TRBV5-4	TRBJ2-7	NA	NA	CASSLYYEQYF	TGTGCCAGCAGCTTATACTACGAGCAGTACTTC
TRBV5-1	TRBJ2-7	NA	TRBD1	CASSLAGQGSVEQYF	TGCGCCAGCAGCTTGGCTGGACAGGGATCTGTCGAGCAGTACTTC
TRBV7-9	TRBJ1-2	NA	TRBD1	CASSRGQDNYGYTF	TGTGCCAGCAGCCGAGGACAGGATAACTATGGCTACACCTTC
TRBV6-6	TRBJ1-3	NA	NA	CASIDSSGNTIYF	TGTGCCAGCATTGACAGCTCAGGAAACACCATATATTTT
TRBV7-2	TRBJ2-5	NA	NA	CASSFGLQETQYF	TGTGCCAGCAGCTTCGGACTTCAAGAGACCCAGTACTTC
TRBV10-2	TRBJ1-5	once	NA	CASSGGMAFGQPQHF	TGCGCCAGCAGTGGAGGTATGGCGTTCGGGCAGCCCCAGCATTTT
TRBV27	TRBJ2-7	NA	TRBD2	CASSMGLAGRISYEQYF	TGTGCCAGCAGTATGGGACTAGCGGGAAGAATTTCCTACGAGCAGTACTTC
TRBV6-5	TRBJ1-1	few	TRBD1	CASKPGQGSTEAFF	TGTGCCAGCAAGCCGGGACAGGGAAGCACTGAAGCTTTCTTT
TRBV7-2	TRBJ2-7	few	TRBD1	CASSSLTGTGDLSYEQYF	TGTGCCAGCAGCTCACTAACCGGGACAGGAGACCTGTCCTACGAGCAGTACTTC
TRBV7-9	TRBJ2-1	NA	TRBD2	CSSSLDGRAGNEQFF	TGTTCCAGCAGCTTAGACGGGAGGGCCGGGAATGAGCAGTTCTTC
TRBV15	TRBJ2-3	NA	TRBD2	CATSRGGTSGYTDTQYF	TGTGCCACCAGCAGAGGGGGGACTAGCGGGTATACAGATACGCAGTATTTT
TRBV7-9	TRBJ2-5	NA	NA	CASSLAVYQETQYF	TGTGCCAGCAGCTTGGCGGTGTACCAAGAGACCCAGTACTTC
TRBV5-1	TRBJ2-1	NA	TRBD2	CASSRGLAGGDNEQFF	TGCGCCAGCAGCCGGGGACTAGCGGGAGGGGACAATGAGCAGTTCTTC
TRBV5-1	TRBJ1-4	NA	NA	CASSPGAGRGEKLFF	TGCGCCAGCAGCCCTGGTGCAGGGCGAGGAGAAAAACTGTTTTTT
TRBV7-9	TRBJ1-2	few	TRBD1	CASSSAPGQVGGDGYTF	TGTGCCAGCAGCTCGGCCCCGGGACAGGTGGGCGGTGATGGCTACACCTTC
TRBV21-1	TRBJ1-5	NA	NA	CATYRSVRNQPQHF	TGTGCCACCTACCGGAGTGTCCGCAATCAGCCCCAGCATTTT
TRBV4-1	TRBJ1-4	NA	NA	CASSQPDRSNEKLFF	TGCGCCAGCAGCCAACCAGACAGGTCTAATGAAAAACTGTTTTTT
TRBV6-5	TRBJ2-7	once	NA	CASSYSDSYEQYF	TGTGCCAGCAGTTACTCCGACAGCTACGAGCAGTACTTC
TRBV1	TRBJ1-5	NA	NA	CTSSHQGPANQPQHF	TGCACCAGCAGCCATCAGGGGCCAGCTAATCAGCCCCAGCATTTT
TRBV6-5	TRBJ1-1	NA	TRBD1	CASRLPGGSEAFF	TGTGCCAGCAGGCTACCAGGGGGCTCTGAAGCTTTCTTT
TRBV30	TRBJ2-3	NA	TRBD1	CAWSPGQGARDTQYF	TGTGCCTGGAGTCCGGGGCAGGGGGCGAGAGATACGCAGTATTTT
TRBV6-5	TRBJ2-7	NA	TRBD1	CASSTGTGGYEQYF	TGTGCCAGCAGTACCGGGACAGGGGGCTACGAGCAGTACTTC
TRBV9	TRBJ1-3	NA	NA	CASSALDKSGNTIYF	TGTGCCAGCAGCGCTTTGGACAAGTCTGGAAACACCATATATTTT
TRBV15	TRBJ2-2	NA	NA	CATSRVVGVTPNTGELFF	TGTGCCACCAGCAGAGTTGTGGGAGTCACTCCCAACACCGGGGAGCTGTTTTTT
TRBV6-1	TRBJ2-7	NA	TRBD1	CASSEQGASYEQYF	TGTGCCAGCAGTGAACAGGGGGCAAGCTACGAGCAGTACTTC
TRBV19	TRBJ1-1	NA	NA	CASIPGLYPNTEAFF	TGTGCCAGCATACCGGGACTTTACCCCAACACTGAAGCTTTCTTT
TRBV5-6	TRBJ1-4	NA	NA	CASSRGAANEKLFF	TGTGCCAGCAGCCGGGGGGCGGCTAATGAAAAACTGTTTTTT
TRBV29-1	TRBJ1-3	NA	NA	CSVGLAGPGNTIYF	TGCAGCGTTGGCCTCGCAGGCCCTGGAAACACCATATATTTT
TRBV21-1	TRBJ2-3	NA	NA	CASSITPPRGGHTDTQYF	TGTGCCAGCAGCATCACCCCCCCCCGCGGGGGCCACACAGATACGCAGTATTTT
TRBV7-9	TRBJ1-1	once	NA	CASSLAEGTEAFF	TGTGCCAGCAGCTTAGCGGAGGGAACTGAAGCTTTCTTT
TRBV4-1	TRBJ2-4	NA	TRBD1	CASSQGDRSKNIQYF	TGCGCCAGCAGCCAAGGGGACAGGTCCAAAAACATTCAGTACTTC
TRBV28	TRBJ2-2	NA	TRBD1	CASSGQGKNTGEPFF	TGTGCCAGCAGCGGACAGGGGAAAAACACCGGGGAGCCGTTTTTT
TRBV5-6	TRBJ1-4	NA	NA	CASSLGAKNPTNEKLFF	TGTGCCAGCAGCTTGGGGGCTAAGAACCCAACTAATGAAAAACTGTTTTTT
TRBV5-6	TRBJ1-2	NA	NA	CASSTTGSPSVEYGYTF	TGTGCCAGCAGCACAACAGGGTCCCCTTCTGTAGAATATGGCTACACCTTC